Each of the 11 T cell receptor beta chains below was sequenced from the same sample in a study of control samples from healthy donors and cancer patients (dated by TCRdb to 2020 to 2021). Library generation was performed with the immunoSEQ multiplex PCR assay. The source is immuneACCESS, and TCRdb retained only in-frame sequences with V and J called. Part of the clones is not carried over; for the studies checked, unresolved V genes explain less than half of this, and the remainder is unexplained. This sample gives 200,000 or so clones in total; roughly 94% of them show up just once. 1.5% of the sample rests with the top ten. The sample taken for sequencing was blood. The source is a man aged 45 to 65 in good health.

The chain has TRBV6-5 and TRBJ2-1; weak D call: TRBD2 (5 bases). This CDR3 contains 13 residues. Germline CDR1 and CDR2: MNHEY and SVGAGI. V lost 7 bases and J 6 bases, leaving 13 bases between the germline ends. CDR3 nucleotide sequence: TGTGCCAGCAAGGTGGCTAGCCTCAATGAGCAGTTCTTC. Its translation: CASKVASLNEQFF.

This clone was detected only once. The V and J genes are TRBV5-4 and TRBJ1-1, with no clear D. Germline V gene lookup returns CDR1 SGHNT and CDR2 YYREEE (reference sequence). V shed 0 bases and J shed 7 bases, with 7 bases lying between them. CDR3 length equals 12 residues. CDR3 in amino acids: CASSLGPREAFF. The CDR3, as DNA: TGTGCCAGCAGCTTGGGACCCCGTGAAGCTTTCTTT.

CDR3 protein: CASSIQGSTEAFF. The CDR3 DNA reads TGTGCCAGCAGCATCCAGGGGAGTACTGAAGCTTTCTTT. The chain links TRBV9 to TRBJ1-1; TRBD1 is a possible D gene (6 bases). Trimming removed 4 bases at V and 5 bases at J, with 12 bases between. This CDR3 region has 13 residues. In germline, CDR1 is SGDLS, CDR2 YYNGEE.

The rearrangement joins TRBV6-5 to TRBJ2-1; 7 positions match TRBD1. The germline CDR1 and CDR2 sequences are MNHEY and SVGAGI. V dropped 10 bases and J dropped 5; count of bases not matched to a gene: 11. CDR3 size: 14 residues. The CDR3 protein is CATPRTGVNNEQFF. CDR3 in DNA: TGTGCCACCCCCCGCACAGGGGTTAACAATGAGCAGTTCTTC.

J is TRBJ1-5 and V is TRBV7-8; D unclear. The CDR3 runs 14 residues. CDR1 and CDR2 from the germline V gene are SGHVS and FQNEAQ. Trimming took off 4 bases at V and 4 bases at J, with 11 bases between the two ends. This CDR3 is CASSSRNFNQPQHF. In DNA, the CDR3 is TGTGCCAGCAGCTCTCGGAATTTTAATCAGCCCCAGCATTTT. The full variable domain, with the rest looked up from reference TRBV7-8 and TRBJ1-5, is GAGVSQSPRYKVAKRGQDVALRCDPISGHVSLFWYQQALGQGPEFLTYFQNEAQLDKSGLPSDRFFAERPEGSVSTLKIQRTQQEDSAVYLCASSSRNFNQPQHFGDGTRLSIL.

V usage is TRBV28 and J usage is TRBJ1-5, with D tentatively TRBD1 (6 bases). In germline, CDR1 is MDHEN, CDR2 SYDVKM. The CDR3 has 15 residues. Trimming removed 6 bases from V and 3 bases from J, with 15 bases in between. The chain's CDR3 is CASRPFGQNNQPQHF. CDR3 DNA sequence: TGTGCCAGCAGACCGTTTGGACAGAACAATCAGCCCCAGCATTTT.

This sequence joins TRBV7-8 and TRBJ1-2; unclear D gene. CDR3 size: 13 residues. V shed 1 base and J shed 8 bases, with 11 bases lying between them. Germline V gene sequence: CDR1 SGHVS, CDR2 FQNEAQ. The CDR3 region has the DNA TGTGCCAGCAGCTTAGGGGCAGGCTGGGGCTACACCTTC. Amino acids: CASSLGAGWGYTF. Together with reference TRBV7-8 and TRBJ1-2, the CDR3 gives the full variable domain: GAGVSQSPRYKVAKRGQDVALRCDPISGHVSLFWYQQALGQGPEFLTYFQNEAQLDKSGLPSDRFFAERPEGSVSTLKIQRTQQEDSAVYLCASSLGAGWGYTFGSGTRLTVV.

J is TRBJ2-7 and V is TRBV24-1; 7 bases are shared with TRBD1. Germline V gene sequence: CDR1 KGHDR, CDR2 SFDVKD. The ends lost 6 bases at V and 2 bases at J; junction bases unmatched: 0. CDR3 length: 12 amino acids. CDR3 amino acids: CATSQGAYEQYF. The CDR3 DNA sequence: TGTGCCACCAGTCAGGGGGCCTACGAGCAGTACTTC.

J is TRBJ1-2 and V is TRBV11-1, with TRBD1 matching over 9 bases. The V and J ends lost 6 bases and 4 bases, in that order; junction bases with no gene match: 6. The germline V gene encodes CDR1 SGHAT and CDR2 FQDESV (reference sequence). The CDR3 loop spans 14 amino acids. The CDR3 loop is CASSPSGQGYGYTF. CDR3 bases: TGTGCCAGCAGTCCTTCGGGACAGGGCTATGGCTACACCTTC. Supplemented by reference TRBV11-1 and TRBJ1-2, the full variable domain reads EAEVAQSPRYKITEKSQAVAFWCDPISGHATLYWYRQILGQGPELLVQFQDESVVDDSQLPKDRFSAERLKGVDSTLKIQPAELGDSAMYLCASSPSGQGYGYTFGSGTRLTVV.

In its sample, this clone was seen once. The chain recombines TRBV11-3 with TRBJ2-3; D may be TRBD2 (5 bases). CDR1 SGHNT and CDR2 YENEEA come from the germline V gene. The CDR3 runs 15 residues. Trimming shortened V by 3 bases and J by 0 bases, and 10 bases separated the two germline ends. CDR3 protein: CASSFEGASTDTQYF. The CDR3 DNA reads as TGTGCCAGCAGCTTTGAGGGTGCTAGCACAGATACGCAGTATTTT.

The V gene is TRBV5-1, the J gene TRBJ2-6; 7 nucleotides match TRBD1. Per the germline V gene, CDR1 is SGHRS and CDR2 is YFSETQ. This CDR3 has 16 amino acids. The J segment lost 0 bases and the V segment lost 4 bases, leaving 4 bases of the junction unmatched. CDR3 in DNA: TGCGCCAGCAGCAGACAGGGAACCTCTGGGGCCAACGTCCTGACTTTC. It encodes CASSRQGTSGANVLTF.